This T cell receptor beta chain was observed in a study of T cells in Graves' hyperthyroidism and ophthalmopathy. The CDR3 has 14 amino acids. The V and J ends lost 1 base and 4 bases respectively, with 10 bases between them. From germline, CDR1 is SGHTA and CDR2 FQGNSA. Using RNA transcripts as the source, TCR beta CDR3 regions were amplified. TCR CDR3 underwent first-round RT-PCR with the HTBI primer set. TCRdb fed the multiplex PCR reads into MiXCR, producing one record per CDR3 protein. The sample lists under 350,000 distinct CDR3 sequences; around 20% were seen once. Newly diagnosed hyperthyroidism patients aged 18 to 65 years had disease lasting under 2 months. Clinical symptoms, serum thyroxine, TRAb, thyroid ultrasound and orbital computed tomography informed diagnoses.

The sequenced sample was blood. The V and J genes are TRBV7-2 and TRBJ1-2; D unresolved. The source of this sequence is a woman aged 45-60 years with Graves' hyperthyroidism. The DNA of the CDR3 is TGTGCCAGCAGCTTAGTGGAGGGCCTCTATGGCTACACCTTC. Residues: CASSLVEGLYGYTF.